One sample yielded the 14 T cell receptor beta chains listed below, sequenced in a study of vaccination and CD4 T cells after COVID-19 (dated by TCRdb to between 2021 and 2024). Library preparation used PCR. Instrument on record: Illumina iSeq 100. At the Johns Hopkins FTIC core, DNA from the cultured CD4+ T cells underwent TCR sequencing with the Oncomine TCR Beta short-read assay. In-frame beta chains were kept once TCRdb had trimmed the public reads at Q25 with fastp and called clones with MiXCR. All rows with the same CDR3 protein become a single entry with the most common DNA and genes. This sample gives about 17,000 distinct CDR3 sequences in total; around three fifths of them show up just once. Approximately 9.9% of the sample is held by the ten biggest clonotypes. These receptors have no identified antigens. The label giving this sample's treatment or condition can be read as: roughly 11-day PBMC culture with coronavirus spike peptide pools or control peptides (ViraFEST assay).

Sequenced material: CD4+ T cells from blood, cultured in vitro. The source is a human donor who had recovered from COVID-19.

This clonotype was seen a single time. This chain connects TRBV7-2 to TRBJ1-2; no clear D gene. The CDR3 has 13 residues. V lost 3 bases and J lost 0, with 5 bases in between. Germline V gene data show CDR1 as SGHTA and CDR2 as FQGNSA. The CDR3 sequence is CASSFIANYGYTF. As DNA, the CDR3 is TGTGCCAGCAGCTTTATCGCTAACTATGGCTACACCTTC.

The chain recombines TRBV7-2 with TRBJ1-2, with 10 bases aligning to TRBD1. Germline-derived CDR1 and CDR2 are SGHTA and FQGNSA. With 3 bases clipped from V and 5 bases from J, the junction kept 6 bases outside the gene matches. CDR3 size: 15 residues. CDR3 DNA sequence: TGTGCCAGCAGCTTTCAATCGGGACAGGGGTATGGCTACACCTTC. Its translation: CASSFQSGQGYGYTF.

V is TRBV19 and J is TRBJ2-1; 13 bases fit TRBD2. Germline values: CDR1 LNHDA, CDR2 SQIVND (reference sequence). This CDR3 contains 15 residues. Trimming took 4 bases from V and 8 from J; bases not matched to a gene: 5. The CDR3 protein is CASSTTSGRADEQFF. The CDR3 nucleotides are TGTGCCAGTAGTACTACTAGCGGGAGGGCCGATGAGCAGTTCTTC.

The chain employs TRBV20-1 and TRBJ2-5; D is possibly TRBD1 (8 bases). From germline, CDR1 is DFQATT and CDR2 SNEGSKA (reference sequence). The CDR3 loop spans 13 amino acids. CDR3 nucleotides: TGCACTACAGGGGGGGACCACCAAGAGACCCAGTACTTC. Protein: CTTGGDHQETQYF.

V is TRBV27 and J is TRBJ2-3, with TRBD1 as a possible D gene (6 bases). Trimming pared 8 bases from V and 8 bases from J, leaving 23 bases between. This CDR3 spans 15 amino acids. The V gene's germline CDR1 is MNHEY and CDR2 SMNVEV (reference sequence). The CDR3 region is CASWGGRGTRGTQYF. In DNA form, the CDR3 reads TGTGCCAGCTGGGGTGGCAGGGGAACTCGTGGTACGCAGTATTTT.

This chain joins TRBV6-2 or TRBV6-3 and TRBJ2-3, with 13 bases aligning to TRBD2. The ends lost 5 bases at V and 2 bases at J; junction bases unmatched: 10. CDR1 is MNHEY, CDR2 SVGEGT, per germline. The CDR3 contains 18 residues. The CDR3 loop is CASSAGTGTSGATDTQYF. CDR3 DNA: TGTGCCAGCAGTGCAGGAACCGGGACTAGCGGGGCCACAGATACGCAGTATTTT.

The J gene is TRBJ2-3, the V gene TRBV20-1; TRBD1 matches 9 bases. Trimming at V came to 6 bases and at J to 6 bases, leaving 13 bases not matched to a gene. The CDR3 is 15 amino acids. Germline CDR1 and CDR2: DFQATT and SNEGSKA (reference sequence). The CDR3 DNA is TGCAGTGCCCCTAGACCGGGACAGGGAATCGATACGCAGTATTTT. The encoded protein is CSAPRPGQGIDTQYF.

The chain joins TRBV6-2 or TRBV6-3 to TRBJ1-2; D gene unclear. Germline CDR1 is MNHEY and CDR2 is SVGEGT. V lost 2 bases and J lost 2, with 6 bases in between. This CDR3 has 13 residues. The CDR3 nucleotides are TGTGCCAGCAGTTACACAGAAAACTATGGCTACACCTTC. The encoded protein is CASSYTENYGYTF.

DNA for the CDR3: TGCGCCAGCAGCGCCCAGACAGGGGATGAAAAACTGTTTTTT. As protein: CASSAQTGDEKLFF. The chain uses TRBV4-1 and TRBJ1-4; 8 nucleotides match TRBD1. Germline CDR1 reads MGHRA; CDR2 reads YSYEKL. Trimming took 5 bases from V and 6 from J; bases not matched to a gene: 5. The CDR3 contains 14 residues.

The chain carries TRBV20-1 and TRBJ2-3; D is undetermined. This CDR3 spans 15 amino acids. Germline CDR1 is DFQATT and CDR2 is SNEGSKA (reference sequence). V was cut by 1 base and J by 5 bases, with 16 bases left in between. As DNA, the CDR3 is TGCAGTGCTAGAGGGGCTTTAGACGGAGTAGATACGCAGTATTTT. Residues: CSARGALDGVDTQYF.

The chain combines TRBV24-1 with TRBJ2-1, with D perhaps matching TRBD1 (5 bases). Gene TRBJ2-7 matches the end of the DNA better, so the J call may be wrong. CDR1 is KGHDR, CDR2 SFDVKD, per germline. The CDR3 covers 15 residues. In DNA, the CDR3 is TGTGCCACCAGTGATGGACAAGCCGTCTCCTACGAGCAGTACTTC. Translating it yields CATSDGQAVSYEQYF.

The chain is built from TRBV30 and TRBJ2-7; TRBD2 agrees at 8 bases. CDR1 and CDR2 from the germline V gene are GTSNPN and SVGIG (reference sequence). The CDR3 is 14 amino acids. Trimming at V came to 3 bases and at J to 3 bases, leaving 7 bases not matched to a gene. This chain's CDR3 is CAWRARTSLYEQYF. CDR3 nucleotides: TGTGCCTGGAGGGCAAGGACTAGCCTCTACGAGCAGTACTTC.

This rearrangement joins TRBV20-1 to TRBJ1-6; a weak D match, TRBD1 (5 bases). Germline V gene lookup returns CDR1 DFQATT and CDR2 SNEGSKA (reference sequence). The CDR3 spans 12 residues. Trimming stripped 8 bases from V and 7 bases from J, with 12 bases between. CDR3 DNA: TGCAGTCCCGTGGGGGGGAATTCACCCCTCCACTTT. Translation gives CSPVGGNSPLHF.

The rearrangement uses TRBV5-1 and TRBJ1-1; 7 bases agree with TRBD1. The CDR3 spans 15 residues. V gave up 3 bases and J gave up 4 bases; unmatched junction bases: 9. Germline V gene data show CDR1 as SGHRS and CDR2 as YFSETQ. CDR3 DNA: TGCGCCAGCAGCTCCCGAACAGGGGCGGGCACTGAAGCTTTCTTT. Amino acid sequence: CASSSRTGAGTEAFF.